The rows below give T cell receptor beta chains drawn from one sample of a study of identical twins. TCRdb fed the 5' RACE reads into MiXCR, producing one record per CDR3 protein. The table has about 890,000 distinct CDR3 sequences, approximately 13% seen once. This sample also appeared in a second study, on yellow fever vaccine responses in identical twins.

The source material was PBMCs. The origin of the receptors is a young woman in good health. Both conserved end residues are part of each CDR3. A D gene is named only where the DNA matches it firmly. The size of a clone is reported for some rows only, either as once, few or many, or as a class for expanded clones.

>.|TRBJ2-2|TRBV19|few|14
TGTGCCAGTACCCGGGGCGTTGGCGCCGGGGAGCTGTTTTTT
CASTRGVGAGELFF
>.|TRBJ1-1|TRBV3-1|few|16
TGTGCCAGCAGTCCAGTCCGCCTAACACAGAACACTGAAGCTTTCTTT
CASSPVRLTQNTEAFF
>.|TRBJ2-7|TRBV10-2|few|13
TGCGCCAGCCTCCGGGGGACAGAGGGCGAGCAGTACTTC
CASLRGTEGEQYF
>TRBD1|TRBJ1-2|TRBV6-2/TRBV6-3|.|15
TGTGCCAGCAGACGGACAGGGACCGACCTCTATGGCTACACCTTC
CASRRTGTDLYGYTF
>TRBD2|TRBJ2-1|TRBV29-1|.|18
TGCAGCGTTCGACTAGCGGCTACTAACAAACGGGGTTACAATGAGCAGTTCTTC
CSVRLAATNKRGYNEQFF
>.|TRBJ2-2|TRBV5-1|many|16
TGCGCCAGCAGCCCACTGATATCGGCGAAGTCCGGGGAGCTGTTTTTT
CASSPLISAKSGELFF
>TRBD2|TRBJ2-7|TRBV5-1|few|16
TGCGCCAGCAGCGGAGGACCTAGCGGGAGCCCCAACGAGCAGTACTTC
CASSGGPSGSPNEQYF
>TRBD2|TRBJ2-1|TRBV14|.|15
TGTGCCAGCAGCCAACAACTCGGGACTAGCAATGAGCAGTTCTTC
CASSQQLGTSNEQFF
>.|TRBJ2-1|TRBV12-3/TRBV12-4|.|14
TGTGCCAGCACGCCCCTTGGGGCGTACAATGAGCAGTTCTTC
CASTPLGAYNEQFF
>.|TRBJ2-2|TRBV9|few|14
TGTGCCAGCAGCGCAGCGGGGAACACCGGGGAGCTGTTTTTT
CASSAAGNTGELFF
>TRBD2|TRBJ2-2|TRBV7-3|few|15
TGTGCCAGCAGCTTAGGCGGGAGACAGACCGGGGAGCTGTTTTTT
CASSLGGRQTGELFF
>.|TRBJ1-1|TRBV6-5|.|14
TGTGCCAGCAGTTACTCGATTGGGGCCACTGAAGCTTTCTTT
CASSYSIGATEAFF
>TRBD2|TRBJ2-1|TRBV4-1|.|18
TGCGCCAGCAGTCCTTATGGTCCGACTAGCGGGAAATACAATGAGCAGTTCTTC
CASSPYGPTSGKYNEQFF
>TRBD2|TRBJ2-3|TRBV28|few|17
TGTGCCAGCAGTTTATTGGGCGCGGGAGGGCGTACAGATACGCAGTATTTT
CASSLLGAGGRTDTQYF
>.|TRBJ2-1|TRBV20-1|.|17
TGCTGCGCTACCGACACATCAGCGGCCCGTATGCACAATGAGCAGTTCTTC
CCATDTSAARMHNEQFF
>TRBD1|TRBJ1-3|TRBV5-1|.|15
TGCGCCAGCAGCGGGACAGGTACCTCTGGAAACACCATATATTTT
CASSGTGTSGNTIYF
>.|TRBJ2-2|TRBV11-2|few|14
TGTGCCAGCAGCTTCCGGAGGAACACCGGGGAGCTGTTTTTT
CASSFRRNTGELFF
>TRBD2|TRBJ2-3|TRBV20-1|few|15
TGCAGTGCTAGAGATTCTAGCGGCCGGCTGGATACGCAGTATTTT
CSARDSSGRLDTQYF
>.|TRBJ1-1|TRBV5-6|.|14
TGTGCCAGCAGCTTGGTGGAGGGGAGCACTGAAGCTTTCTTT
CASSLVEGSTEAFF
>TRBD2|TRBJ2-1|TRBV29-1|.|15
TGCAGCGTTGGAACTAGCGGGGGCCTATACAATGAGCAGTTCTTC
CSVGTSGGLYNEQFF
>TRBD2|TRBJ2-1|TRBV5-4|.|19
TGTGCCAGCAGCTTGGAGGTTGGGCGGGGGGGCCCGAGGCGCAATGAGCAGTTCTTC
CASSLEVGRGGPRRNEQFF
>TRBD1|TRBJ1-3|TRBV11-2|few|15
TGTGCCAGCAGCTCGGACAGGGCTACGGTAGACACCATATATTTT
CASSSDRATVDTIYF
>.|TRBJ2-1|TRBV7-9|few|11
TGTGCCAGCAGCCCCAATCGTGAGCAGTTCTTC
CASSPNREQFF
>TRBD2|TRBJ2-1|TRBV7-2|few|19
TGTGCCAGCAGCTTAGCCCGGGGGGGGCTCGGTCAACTAGCTAGTGAGCAGTTCTTC
CASSLARGGLGQLASEQFF
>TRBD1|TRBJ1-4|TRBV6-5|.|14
TGTGCCAGCAGTTACGGCCAGGGGGGCGGAAAACTGTTTTTT
CASSYGQGGGKLFF
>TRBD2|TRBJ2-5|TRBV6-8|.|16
TGTGCCAGCAGTCATCCTCTAGCGGCGGAACGGGAGACCCAGTACTTC
CASSHPLAAERETQYF
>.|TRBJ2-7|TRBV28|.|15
TGTGCCAGCAGTCCCTTGGCGGCTTCAACCTACGAGCAGTACTTC
CASSPLAASTYEQYF
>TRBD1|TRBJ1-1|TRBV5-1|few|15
TGCGCCAGCAGCTTGGAGGGACAGGGTATGGCTGAAGCTTTCTTT
CASSLEGQGMAEAFF